This TCR beta chain was profiled in a study of identical twins. Using its own MiXCR run on the 5' RACE reads, TCRdb lists one record per CDR3 protein. The repertoire consists of 640,000 or so distinct CDR3 sequences, with around 5.7% occurring once and the leading ten covering roughly 1.6%. Trimming removed 5 bases at V and 11 bases at J, with 9 bases between. Germline V CDR1 and CDR2: SQVTM, ANQGSEA. The CDR3 length is 9 residues. The material sequenced was naive T cells sorted from blood. V gene TRBV29-1 combines with J gene TRBJ1-1; D gene uncertain. The TCR sequence derives from a man in his late teens or twenties in good health. CDR3 residues: CSVSDGAFF. In DNA form, the CDR3 reads TGCAGCGTTTCCGATGGGGCTTTCTTT.